The TCR beta chain described here comes from a study of molecular identifiers for immune sequencing clone quantification. Regarding the study as a whole: Effector cells kept over 97% of their molecules in clones above 20 RNA copies, while naive cells kept under 1% there.

The CDR3 has 15 residues. CDR1 and CDR2 from the germline V gene are SQVTM and ANQGSEA. Listed TCR primers, together with previously described methods, were used for the bulk TCR libraries. TCRdb used MiXCR to reprocess the PCR reads, holding one entry per CDR3 protein. Among about 640,000 distinct CDR3 sequences, just under 20% were seen once, and the ten largest hold about 0.9%. In the sort, naive CD8 T cells were defined as CD8+CD4-CCR7+CD45RA+. About this clonotype: Its antigen is not identified. Its ends do not fully match the called genes, so a read error is possible.

The sample consisted of naive CD8+ T cells from blood, with Jurkat cell RNA spiked in. This sample's subset: FACS-sorted CD8+CD4-CCR7+CD45RA+ naive T cells. The J gene is TRBJ2-7, the V gene TRBV29-1; D not resolved. The sequence was obtained from a human donor in good health. Some libraries in this study had Jurkat cell RNA spiked in. The CDR3: CRVGKSPDTEYEQYF. The DNA for the CDR3 is TGCCGCGTTGGGAAGAGCCCCGACACGGAATACGAGCAGTACTTC.